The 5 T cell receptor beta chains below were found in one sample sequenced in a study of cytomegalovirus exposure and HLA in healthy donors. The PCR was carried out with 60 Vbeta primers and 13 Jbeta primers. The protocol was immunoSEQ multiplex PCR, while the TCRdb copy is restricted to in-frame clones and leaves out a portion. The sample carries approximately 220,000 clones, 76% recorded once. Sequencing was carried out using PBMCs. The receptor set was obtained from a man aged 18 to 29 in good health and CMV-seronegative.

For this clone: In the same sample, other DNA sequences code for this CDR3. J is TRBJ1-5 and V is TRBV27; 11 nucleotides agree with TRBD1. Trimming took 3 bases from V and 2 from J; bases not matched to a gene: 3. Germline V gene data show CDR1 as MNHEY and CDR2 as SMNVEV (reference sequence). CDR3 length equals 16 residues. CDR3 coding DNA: TGTGCCAGCAGTTTTACGGGACAGGGGGGCAATCAGCCCCAGCATTTT. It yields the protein CASSFTGQGGNQPQHF.

The CDR3 is CASTFNGAGNTIYF. CDR3 bases: TGTGCCAGCACCTTTAACGGGGCTGGAAACACCATATATTTT. The V gene is TRBV7-9, the J gene TRBJ1-3; D remains ambiguous. V was shortened by 7 bases and J by 2 bases, with 12 bases between the two germline ends. The CDR3 is 14 residues long. Germline CDR1 reads SEHNR; CDR2 reads FQNEAQ (reference sequence).

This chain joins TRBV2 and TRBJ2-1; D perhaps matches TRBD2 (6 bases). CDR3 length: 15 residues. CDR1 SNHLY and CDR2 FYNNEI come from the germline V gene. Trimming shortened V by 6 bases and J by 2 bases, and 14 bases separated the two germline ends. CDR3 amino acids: CASREGLTAYNEQFF. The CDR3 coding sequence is TGTGCCAGCAGGGAGGGACTGACAGCCTACAATGAGCAGTTCTTC. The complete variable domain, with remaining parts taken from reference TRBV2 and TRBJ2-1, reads EPEVTQTPSHQVTQMGQEVILRCVPISNHLYFYWYRQILGQKVEFLVSFYNNEISEKSEIFDDQFSVERPDGSNFTLKIRSTKLEDSAMYFCASREGLTAYNEQFFGPGTRLTVL.

The CDR3 coding sequence is TGTGCCAGCAGCATTAGCGGGAGTGCCTACAATGAGCAGTTCTTC. Encoded protein: CASSISGSAYNEQFF. The gene calls are TRBV9 and TRBJ2-1; 9 positions agree with TRBD2. The length of the CDR3 is 15 residues. Germline V gives CDR1 SGDLS, CDR2 YYNGEE. V was clipped by 4 bases and J by 2 bases; unmatched bases: 4.

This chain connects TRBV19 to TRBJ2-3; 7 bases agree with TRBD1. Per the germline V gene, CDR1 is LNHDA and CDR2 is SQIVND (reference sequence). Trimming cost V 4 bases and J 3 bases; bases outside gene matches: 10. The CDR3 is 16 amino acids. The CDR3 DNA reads TGTGCCAGTAGTACGACAGGGCTGAGACAGACAGATACGCAGTATTTT. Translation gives CASSTTGLRQTDTQYF.